This TCR beta chain came from a study of blood T cell repertoires in COVID-19. Repertoires were generated with immunoSEQ multiplex PCR, while TCRdb's copy carries only in-frame clones and drops some. This table holds a few hundred thousand clones, 85% to 90% found once. The receptor's source is a man aged 30-40 years who had recovered from COVID-19. Material: PBMCs or T cells enriched from blood (not recorded which).

Written as DNA, the CDR3 is TGTGCCAGCAGCTTGGTGGTAGCGGGAGAGACCCAGTACTTC. The encoded protein is CASSLVVAGETQYF. The chain uses TRBV5-8 and TRBJ2-5; 7 nucleotides line up with TRBD2. CDR3 length: 14 amino acids. Germline assignment: CDR1 SGHTS and CDR2 YDEGEE. Trimming removed 0 bases from V and 4 bases from J; junction bases left unmatched: 3.